This TCR beta chain was sequenced for a study of blood T cell repertoires in COVID-19. Measured with immunoSEQ multiplex PCR; TCRdb has only the in-frame clones, and not every one. Among a few hundred thousand clones listed, about 86% were seen once. V lost 5 bases, J lost 0 bases, and 5 bases stayed unmatched. Germline CDR1 reads SGHTA; CDR2 reads FQGTGA. The CDR3 covers 17 residues. The chain employs TRBV7-3 and TRBJ2-5, with 14 bases that match TRBD2. Sequenced material: peripheral blood. The source of this sequence is a man aged 55-75 years who had recovered from COVID-19. CDR3 sequence reads: CASSPRTSGGHQETQYF. In nucleotides, the CDR3 is TGTGCCAGCAGCCCACGGACTAGCGGGGGGCACCAAGAGACCCAGTACTTC.